This T cell receptor beta chain was recorded in a study of blood T cell repertoires in COVID-19. Overall study context: T cells, B-cell-depleted T cells, or PBMCs provided the cDNA or gDNA that served as material.

Clones were sequenced by immunoSEQ multiplex PCR, and TCRdb holds only the in-frame ones, with some missing. This table holds 150,000 to 200,000 clones, 75% to 85% found once. The V end lost 3 bases, the J end lost 7 bases, and 10 bases lay between the germline ends. CDR1 SEHNR and CDR2 FQNEAQ come from the germline V gene (reference sequence). This CDR3 has 12 residues. Participants came from some 23 US areas, aged about 18 to 100 years. The specimen was PBMCs or T cells enriched from blood (not recorded which). The chain uses TRBV7-9 and TRBJ2-7; D gene uncertain. This TCR came from a woman aged 45-65 years with acute COVID-19. The CDR3: CASSFGPEEQYV. CDR3 nucleotides: TGTGCCAGCAGCTTCGGCCCGGAGGAGCAGTACGTC.